These T cell receptor beta chains were read from a single sample in a study of beta chain features in type 1 diabetes. The table came from immunoSEQ multiplex PCR; TCRdb's copy has only in-frame clones and leaves some out. The repertoire holds around 280,000 clones, with around 7.8% as singletons. The sample comprised central memory CD4+ T cells from blood. All receptors come from a woman under 30 in good health. The conserved cysteine and the conserved F or W are not part of the CDR3 here. Each record gives: clone size, V gene, J gene, D gene, CDR3 protein. A D gene is named only where the DNA matches it firmly. Clone size, where shown, is once, few, many, or a class for clones that have expanded.

NA	TRBV30	TRBJ1-2	NA	AWSKVGYGYT
many	TRBV7-9	TRBJ2-3	TRBD2	ASSARVSGTSTDTQY
NA	TRBV5-1	TRBJ2-3	TRBD2	ASSLAGLATDTQY
few	TRBV4-2	TRBJ2-1	NA	ASSQDLPGYNEQF
few	TRBV9	TRBJ1-6	NA	ASSPDLTRGYNSPLH
NA	TRBV7-8	TRBJ1-4	NA	ASGLDGYNEKLF
NA	TRBV6-5	TRBJ2-5	NA	ASSNRDQTQY
few	TRBV28	TRBJ1-4	NA	ASSPDTGATNEKLF
NA	TRBV7-2	TRBJ2-5	NA	ASSLELIQETQY
NA	TRBV4-2	TRBJ2-1	TRBD1	ASSQRQGGNEQF
NA	TRBV9	TRBJ2-3	TRBD2	ASSVAGGSTDTQY
NA	TRBV2	TRBJ2-4	TRBD1	ASSQGEKNIQY
few	TRBV19	TRBJ1-5	NA	ASSIGPQGNQPQH
few	TRBV5-1	TRBJ2-3	TRBD2	ASSPTLGLGSNTQY
few	TRBV14	TRBJ1-3	NA	ASSQDRFGRRVGNTIY
NA	TRBV18	TRBJ1-2	NA	ASSPIGDGYT
NA	TRBV7-6	TRBJ2-5	TRBD2	ASSLAYGTSGSAETQY
many	TRBV7-2	TRBJ2-5	NA	ASSIHQETQY
NA	TRBV11-2	TRBJ2-1	TRBD2	ASSRTSGRFSNEQF
NA	TRBV5-1	TRBJ2-3	TRBD2	ASSIGLAGVVDTQY
NA	TRBV7-2	TRBJ2-5	NA	ASSSYGETQY
many	TRBV11-3	TRBJ2-1	TRBD1	ASSFTGVSYNEQF
few	TRBV30	TRBJ2-3	TRBD2	AWSVGGAVAGVAQY
NA	TRBV19	TRBJ2-1	NA	ASSIGATAYNEQF
many	TRBV27	TRBJ1-3	NA	ASSKLGVSGNTIY
NA	TRBV7-6	TRBJ2-5	NA	ASSRDQQETQY
many	TRBV19	TRBJ2-2	NA	ASSPRERELF
few	TRBV27	TRBJ2-6	NA	ASSSFPSGANVLT
NA	TRBV15	TRBJ2-3	TRBD1	ATRTGGADTQY
NA	TRBV7-2	TRBJ1-1	NA	ASSLGPVAEAF
NA	TRBV5-1	TRBJ2-1	NA	ASSLMTGNNEQF
NA	TRBV28	TRBJ1-6	NA	ASSPPPAPLH
NA	TRBV30	TRBJ2-1	TRBD2	AWSVRGGRLTSYNEQF
many	TRBV7-2	TRBJ1-1	NA	ASSLGHSSHEAF
few	TRBV4-2	TRBJ2-1	TRBD2	ASSPWGGGLNNEQF
few	TRBV10-3	TRBJ2-5	NA	AISESRGAETQY
NA	TRBV9	TRBJ1-3	NA	ASSSRDIGNTIY
NA	TRBV11-2	TRBJ2-3	NA	ASSRRGLSTDTQY
few	TRBV7-2	TRBJ1-6	NA	ASSPRQSSYNSPLH
NA	TRBV7-9	TRBJ1-5	NA	ASTDQGRGSNQPQH
NA	TRBV28	TRBJ2-5	NA	ASSLVWGGETQY
few	TRBV5-1	TRBJ2-2	TRBD2	ASSGRLAGYTGELF
NA	TRBV12-5	TRBJ1-2	NA	ASGLVLGDTTSYGYT
NA	TRBV5-1	TRBJ2-2	TRBD1	ASSIQGANTGELF
few	TRBV7-2	TRBJ1-4	NA	ASSLAETSEKLF
NA	TRBV21-1	TRBJ1-2	NA	ASSKFGLDNYGYT
NA	TRBV4-3	TRBJ2-5	NA	ASSQDYFPRETQY
many	TRBV4-2	TRBJ1-4	NA	ASSQTLTTNEKLF
few	TRBV9	TRBJ1-4	TRBD1	ASSIQTGRDEKLF
NA	TRBV7-2	TRBJ1-1	TRBD1	ASSLRPGQMNTEAF
few	TRBV4-3	TRBJ1-4	NA	ASSQDATVSEKLF
NA	TRBV29-1	TRBJ1-2	NA	SVADRDGYT
few	TRBV4-2	TRBJ2-7	NA	ASSLRAGASSYEQY
few	TRBV14	TRBJ1-1	NA	ASSREGWNTEAF
few	TRBV7-3	TRBJ2-3	NA	ASSIDRPDTQY
few	TRBV19	TRBJ1-4	NA	ASNRRTFNEKLF
NA	TRBV14	TRBJ2-3	NA	ASSRWSTSTDTQY
few	TRBV29-1	TRBJ2-5	NA	SATTGQMETQY
NA	TRBV27	TRBJ2-7	TRBD2	ASSKREGFNEQY
NA	TRBV7-2	TRBJ1-1	TRBD1	ASTSRDRAQRGWNTEAF